The rows below give T cell receptor beta chains drawn from one sample of a study of CD8+CD57+ T cells in acquired aplastic anemia. TCRdb processed the reads anew with MiXCR; each CDR3 protein has one entry. Of 200,000 or so distinct CDR3 sequences in the sample, around 50% were seen once. The sequencing sample was made of sorted CD4+, CD8+, or CD8+CD57+ T cells (not recorded which) from PBMCs. These receptors originate from a human donor with aplastic anemia. CDR3s include the opening cysteine and the closing phenylalanine or tryptophan. The order of the fields is D gene, V gene, clone size, J gene, CDR3 protein, CDR3 DNA. The D gene is left open where the match is weak. Clone size is given for some rows only: seen once, a few or many times, or a class if the clone is expanded.

>.|TRBV2|.|TRBJ1-2
CASSPTAKNYGYTF
TGTGCCAGCAGTCCGACAGCAAAAAACTATGGCTACACCTTC
>.|TRBV5-1|many|TRBJ1-4
CASSLDPGEKLFF
TGCGCCAGCAGCCTGGACCCGGGGGAAAAACTGTTTTTT
>TRBD1|TRBV19|many|TRBJ1-2
CASSTTGDGYTF
TGTGCCAGTAGTACTACAGGGGATGGCTACACCTTC
>TRBD1|TRBV5-1|many|TRBJ1-2
CASSSGQGTYGYTF
TGCGCCAGCAGCTCGGGACAGGGAACCTATGGCTACACCTTC
>TRBD1|TRBV20-1|many|TRBJ1-2
CSALTGKSGYTF
TGCAGTGCCTTGACAGGGAAAAGCGGCTACACCTTC
>TRBD1|TRBV9|many|TRBJ2-2
CASEGAWNTGELFF
TGTGCCTCAGAGGGGGCGTGGAACACCGGGGAGCTGTTTTTT
>.|TRBV7-6|many|TRBJ1-5
CASSPDGNWRGPQHF
TGTGCCAGCAGTCCGGACGGAAACTGGCGGGGGCCCCAGCATTTT
>.|TRBV2|few|TRBJ2-3
CASKPGTDTQYF
TGTGCCAGCAAACCAGGAACGGATACGCAGTATTTT
>.|TRBV6-5|few|TRBJ1-6
CASSTARNSPLHF
TGTGCCAGCAGCACCGCCCGTAATTCACCCCTCCACTTT
>TRBD1|TRBV19|few|TRBJ1-1
CASATGATEAFF
TGTGCCAGTGCGACAGGGGCCACTGAAGCTTTCTTT
>.|TRBV6-4|many|TRBJ2-1
CASSRDLYNEQFF
TGTGCCAGCAGCCGGGATCTTTACAATGAGCAGTTCTTC
>TRBD1|TRBV25-1|.|TRBJ1-2
CASTIRGRNYGYTF
TGTGCCAGCACAATCAGGGGGCGGAACTATGGCTACACCTTC
>.|TRBV28|.|TRBJ1-3
CASSLGGARAGNTIYF
TGTGCCAGCAGTTTAGGAGGGGCCCGGGCGGGAAACACCATATATTTT
>.|TRBV12-3/TRBV12-4|many|TRBJ2-1
CASSLRAGLSYNEQFF
TGTGCCAGCAGTTTACGCGCGGGCCTCTCCTACAATGAGCAGTTCTTC
>.|TRBV5-1|many|TRBJ2-3
CASSLQGNTDTQYF
TGCGCCAGCAGCTTGCAGGGTAACACAGATACGCAGTATTTT
>.|TRBV15|once|TRBJ1-2
CATSRDQAGTVHNYGYTF
TGTGCCACCAGCAGAGATCAGGCGGGGACGGTTCATAACTATGGCTACACCTTC
>TRBD2|TRBV9|.|TRBJ2-5
CASSVGILAGASETQYF
TGTGCCAGCAGCGTAGGGATTCTAGCGGGAGCTTCGGAGACCCAGTACTTC
>TRBD1|TRBV20-1|.|TRBJ1-6
CSASWDRNNSPLHF
TGCAGTGCTTCCTGGGACAGGAATAATTCACCCCTCCACTTT
>.|TRBV5-1|many|TRBJ1-3
CASSLAEVISGNTIYF
TGCGCCAGCAGCTTGGCCGAGGTGATCTCTGGAAACACCATATATTTT
>.|TRBV19|.|TRBJ2-1
CASSIGLAYSYNEQFF
TGTGCCAGTAGTATAGGCCTAGCGTACTCCTACAATGAGCAGTTCTTC
>.|TRBV11-3|few|TRBJ2-7
CASSLSPPSYEQYF
TGTGCCAGCAGCCTCTCTCCCCCCTCCTACGAGCAGTACTTC
>.|TRBV19|.|TRBJ1-1
CASSARSTRVNTEAFF
TGTGCCAGTAGTGCAAGATCGACACGAGTGAACACTGAAGCTTTCTTT
>TRBD1|TRBV11-2|.|TRBJ2-2
CASSSGQGAFTGELFF
TGTGCCAGCAGCTCCGGACAGGGGGCGTTCACCGGGGAGCTGTTTTTT
>.|TRBV9|many|TRBJ2-5
CASSVVGGPQETQYF
TGTGCCAGCAGCGTAGTGGGGGGCCCTCAAGAGACCCAGTACTTC
>.|TRBV7-9|.|TRBJ1-1
CASSVGGLVVETEAFF
TGTGCCAGCAGCGTAGGGGGGCTGGTTGTGGAGACTGAAGCTTTCTTT
>.|TRBV9|.|TRBJ2-7
CASSVGGGGQRVYEQYF
TGTGCCAGCAGCGTAGGGGGGGGAGGACAGCGAGTCTACGAGCAGTACTTC
>TRBD1|TRBV10-1|.|TRBJ2-1
CASSARGGTDDEQFF
TGCGCCAGCAGTGCTAGAGGGGGCACCGACGATGAGCAGTTCTTC
>.|TRBV12-3/TRBV12-4|.|TRBJ2-7
CASSWGPPGEQYF
TGTGCCAGCAGCTGGGGACCGCCCGGGGAGCAGTACTTC
>TRBD2|TRBV12-3/TRBV12-4|.|TRBJ2-3
CASSFTSFRGLAGEQTYTQYF
TGTGCCAGCAGCTTTACCAGCTTTCGGGGACTAGCGGGGGAACAAACCTATACGCAGTATTTT
>TRBD1|TRBV5-4|.|TRBJ1-1
CASSSLAGRGRPLDTEAFF
TGTGCCAGCAGCTCCTTAGCGGGGAGGGGGCGACCTTTGGACACTGAAGCTTTCTTT
>TRBD1|TRBV10-3|.|TRBJ1-4
CAISRDRAHRDEKLFF
TGTGCCATCAGTCGGGACAGGGCCCATAGGGATGAAAAACTGTTTTTT
>TRBD1|TRBV10-3|.|TRBJ1-6
CAAKGQLNSPLHF
TGTGCCGCCAAGGGACAGTTGAATTCACCCCTCCACTTT
>.|TRBV7-2|.|TRBJ2-1
CASSLFGDRTYNEQFF
TGTGCCAGCAGCTTATTTGGGGACCGGACCTACAATGAGCAGTTCTTC
>TRBD2|TRBV2|.|TRBJ2-1
CASSALGTGTRDNEQFF
TGTGCCAGCAGTGCCCTAGGAACCGGGACTAGAGACAATGAGCAGTTCTTC
>.|TRBV28|many|TRBJ1-2
CASRPVTGPANYGYTF
TGTGCCAGCAGGCCCGTAACAGGGCCCGCTAACTATGGCTACACCTTC
>.|TRBV5-1|once|TRBJ1-1
CASSEGDLNTEAFF
TGCGCCAGCAGCGAAGGGGACTTGAACACTGAAGCTTTCTTT
>.|TRBV7-9|.|TRBJ1-1
CASSLASRGAAFF
TGTGCCAGCAGCTTGGCCTCACGCGGGGCAGCTTTCTTT
>TRBD1|TRBV25-1|few|TRBJ2-3
CASSRTTGLPDTQYF
TGTGCCAGCAGTAGAACGACAGGGCTACCAGATACGCAGTATTTT
>TRBD1|TRBV6-1|.|TRBJ1-2
CASSEADRVYTF
TGTGCCAGCAGTGAAGCGGACAGGGTCTACACCTTC
>TRBD2|TRBV24-1|.|TRBJ2-5
CATSDRGLAKQETQYF
TGTGCCACCAGTGACCGGGGACTAGCCAAGCAAGAGACCCAGTACTTC
>.|TRBV9|.|TRBJ1-1
CASSVGAGETEAFF
TGTGCTAGCAGCGTAGGGGCAGGGGAGACTGAAGCTTTCTTT
>TRBD1|TRBV20-1|.|TRBJ2-2
CSARDGQGNTGELFF
TGCAGTGCTAGAGATGGACAGGGGAACACCGGGGAGCTGTTTTTT
>.|TRBV19|many|TRBJ2-7
CASSNTPRSGGYEQYF
TGTGCCAGTAGCAACACTCCAAGGTCAGGGGGGTACGAGCAGTACTTC
>.|TRBV5-1|.|TRBJ1-6
CASSFGQTSSYNSPLHF
TGCGCCAGCAGCTTCGGACAGACCAGCTCCTATAATTCACCCCTCCACTTT
>.|TRBV3-1|many|TRBJ2-3
CASSQGGHTQYF
TGTGCCAGCAGCCAAGGGGGACATACGCAGTATTTT
>TRBD1|TRBV29-1|.|TRBJ1-5
CSVDTGVNQPQHF
TGCAGCGTTGACACAGGGGTCAATCAGCCCCAGCATTTT
>.|TRBV6-1|many|TRBJ2-1
CASSDTASYNEQFF
TGTGCCAGCAGTGACACAGCCTCCTACAATGAGCAGTTCTTC
>TRBD1|TRBV2|few|TRBJ2-7
CASSAWTGVNYEQYF
TGTGCCAGCAGCGCCTGGACAGGGGTGAACTACGAGCAGTACTTC
>.|TRBV5-1|many|TRBJ2-1
CASSLRMGNNEQFF
TGCGCCAGCAGCTTGAGGATGGGAAACAATGAGCAGTTCTTC
>.|TRBV5-1|.|TRBJ1-1
CASSLDPSIRGYEQYFGPGTEAFF
.
>TRBD1|TRBV5-6|.|TRBJ2-3
CASSKTGVRLAQYF
TGTGCCAGCAGCAAGACAGGGGTCCGTCTGGCGCAGTATTTT